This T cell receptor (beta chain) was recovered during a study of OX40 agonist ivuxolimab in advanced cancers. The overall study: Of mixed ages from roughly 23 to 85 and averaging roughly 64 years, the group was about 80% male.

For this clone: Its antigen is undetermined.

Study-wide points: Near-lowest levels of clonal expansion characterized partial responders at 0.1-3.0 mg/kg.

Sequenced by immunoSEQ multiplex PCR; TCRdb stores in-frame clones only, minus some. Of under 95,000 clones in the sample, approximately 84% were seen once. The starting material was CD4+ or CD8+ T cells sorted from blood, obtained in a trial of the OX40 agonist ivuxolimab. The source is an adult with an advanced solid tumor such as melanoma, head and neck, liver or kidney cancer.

The CDR3 region is CASSIVIQETGGNTIYF. CDR3 sequence (DNA): TGTGCCAGTAGTATAGTTATACAGGAGACGGGGGGAAACACCATATATTTT. The J gene is TRBJ1-3, the V gene TRBV19, with D possibly being TRBD1 (5 bases). The CDR3 sequence is 17 residues long. V was trimmed by 1 base and J by 4 bases, leaving 17 bases between them. Per the germline V gene, CDR1 is LNHDA and CDR2 is SQIVND (reference sequence).